This T cell receptor beta chain was captured by sequencing in a study of blood T cell repertoires in COVID-19. The overall study: From T cells, B-cell-depleted T cells, or PBMCs came the material, which was cDNA or gDNA.

Original analysis: Estimation of nucleated cell counts was performed using reference gene primer amplification. The repertoire was sequenced with immunoSEQ multiplex PCR; TCRdb's copy has only in-frame clones and lacks some. The V and J calls and the clone size are those of that table, but D and trimming were determined from the DNA. The table has approximately 530,000 clones, 85% to 90% seen once. In Seattle, patients joined the study during active infection and were tracked longitudinally. The ends were cut back, 1 base at V and 2 bases at J, with 12 bases in the middle. This CDR3 comprises 16 residues. Germline V gene sequence: CDR1 MNHNS, CDR2 SASEGT.

The chain has TRBV6-1 and TRBJ1-5; no firm D call. This receptor was obtained from a woman aged 45 to 65 with COVID-19, enrolled during active disease. The sequenced sample consisted of peripheral blood. The CDR3 sequence: CASSEERVRGNQPQHF. Written as DNA, the CDR3 is TGTGCCAGCAGTGAAGAACGAGTAAGAGGCAATCAGCCCCAGCATTTT.